This TCR beta chain was documented in a study of blood T cells in healthy people across ages. Study-wide background: Every two T cells gave about one barcoded beta molecule via template switching. Study results and limitations: Estimates based on one million T cells were treated as lower bounds.

On this clonotype itself: The antigen is unknown.

A J-beta primer mix and a sample-barcoded 5' primer were used in a second PCR of roughly 7 to 12 cycles. Template switching added a 12-random-nucleotide identifier to every cDNA molecule. Each sample provided no less than 2.5 million CDR3-containing paired-end reads. MiXCR, run by TCRdb on the 5' RACE reads, gives a single entry per CDR3 protein. The profile shows about 780,000 distinct CDR3 sequences, about 42% of them singletons. The length of the CDR3 is 14 residues. V shed 2 bases and J shed 6 bases, with 14 bases lying between them. Per germline, CDR1 SQVTM and CDR2 ANQGSEA. Sequenced material: blood. The receptor was isolated from a man at least 80 years old in good health. The rearrangement links TRBV29-1 to TRBJ2-1; weak D call: TRBD2 (5 bases). In DNA, the CDR3 is TGCAGCGTTGAATCAAGCGGAAATTCCAATGAGCAGTTCTTC. It specifies CSVESSGNSNEQFF.